Given below is one T cell receptor beta chain in context. Its antigen is not identified. The data were taken from a study of monozygotic twins with cystic fibrosis. Study summary: Libraries were built from three micrograms of fragmented DNA using about 16 PCR cycles. Study results and caveats: Age, concordance and disease severity did not associate with shared CDR3 numbers.

This CDR3 region has 13 residues. The germline gives CDR1 SGDLS, CDR2 YYNGEE. The V end was cut by 1 base, the J end by 7 bases, with 8 bases between. TCRdb's table, derived via immunoSEQ multiplex PCR, lists solely in-frame clones and lacks some. The data contain 25,000 to 30,000 clones, around four fifths of them singletons. Sequenced sample: blood. The clonotype comes from a girl aged 2-10 years with cystic fibrosis. This rearrangement joins TRBV9 to TRBJ1-4; tentatively, D is TRBD1 (5 bases). The CDR3 nucleotides are TGTGCCAGCAGCGTACAGGGAGGTGAAAAACTGTTTTTT. The encoded protein is CASSVQGGEKLFF.